This T cell receptor beta chain is from a study of chemoradiotherapy in HPV16-positive cancers. In the study overall: Candidate HPV-specific clones and shared TCR motifs came from a couple of HPV16-positive patients. Regarding the study as a whole: HPV-specific T cells were functionally defined from only a couple of HPV16-positive patients. Better recurrence-free survival went with HPV-responsive T-cell expansion in HPV16-positive patients.

Libraries were prepared by immunoSEQ multiplex PCR; TCRdb keeps only in-frame clonotypes and omits some of them. The table lists roughly 5,600 clones, 70% to 85% of them singletons. Points on this clone: No antigen is known for it.

The CDR3 spans 13 residues. CDR1 is SGDLS, CDR2 YYNGEE, per germline. The V and J ends lost 4 bases and 7 bases respectively, with 15 bases between them. The chain couples TRBV9 to TRBJ2-7; D remains ambiguous. This sequence originates from a human donor with HPV-associated anogenital cancer. This sample comprised tumor tissue, obtained from a patient who underwent chemoradiotherapy. The CDR3 here is CASSQNQEGEQYF. For the CDR3, the DNA is TGTGCCAGCAGCCAAAACCAGGAAGGGGAGCAGTACTTC.